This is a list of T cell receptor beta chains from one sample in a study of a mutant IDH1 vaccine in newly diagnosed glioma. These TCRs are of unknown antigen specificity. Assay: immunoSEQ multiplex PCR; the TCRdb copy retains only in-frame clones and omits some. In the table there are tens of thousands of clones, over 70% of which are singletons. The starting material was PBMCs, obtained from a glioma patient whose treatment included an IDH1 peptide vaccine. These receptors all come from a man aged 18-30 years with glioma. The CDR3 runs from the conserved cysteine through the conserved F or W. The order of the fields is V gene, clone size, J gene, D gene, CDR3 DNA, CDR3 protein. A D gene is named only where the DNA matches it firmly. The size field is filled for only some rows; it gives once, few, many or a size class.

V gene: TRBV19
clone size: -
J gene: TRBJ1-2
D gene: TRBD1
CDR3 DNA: TGTGCCAGTAGTATTGGACAGGGTGTCTATGGCTACACCTTC
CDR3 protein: CASSIGQGVYGYTF

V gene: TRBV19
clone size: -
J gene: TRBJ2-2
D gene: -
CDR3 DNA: TGTGCCAGTAGTATGGTAGGGAAAAACACCGGGGAGCTGTTTTTT
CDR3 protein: CASSMVGKNTGELFF

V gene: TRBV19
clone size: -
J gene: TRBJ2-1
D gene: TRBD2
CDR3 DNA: TGTGCCAGTAGTTCTAGCGGCCCTCCGAATGAGCAGTTCTTC
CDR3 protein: CASSSSGPPNEQFF

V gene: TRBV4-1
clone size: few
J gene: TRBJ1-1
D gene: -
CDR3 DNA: TGCGCCAGCAGCCAAGTGCCCTTGAACACTGAAGCTTTCTTT
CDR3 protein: CASSQVPLNTEAFF

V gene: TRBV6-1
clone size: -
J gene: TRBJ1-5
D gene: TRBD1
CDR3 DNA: TGTGCCAGCAGTGAAGGACAGGGGTGGAGCAATCAGCCCCAGCATTTT
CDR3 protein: CASSEGQGWSNQPQHF

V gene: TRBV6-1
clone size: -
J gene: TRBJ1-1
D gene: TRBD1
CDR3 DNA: TGTGCCAGCAGTGAAATTTGGACAGGGATCTCTGAAGCTTTCTTT
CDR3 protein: CASSEIWTGISEAFF

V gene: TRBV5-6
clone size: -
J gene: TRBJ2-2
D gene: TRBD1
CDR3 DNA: TGTGCCAGCAGCTACGGACAGGGATGGGGGGAGCTGTTTTTT
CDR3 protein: CASSYGQGWGELFF

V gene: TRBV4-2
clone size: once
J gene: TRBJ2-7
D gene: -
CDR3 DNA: TGTGCCAGCAGCCCCTCTAGCGCCCCTTCGAGTGAGCAGTACTTC
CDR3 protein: CASSPSSAPSSEQYF

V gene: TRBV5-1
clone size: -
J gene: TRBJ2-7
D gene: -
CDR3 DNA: TGCGCCAGCAGCAGGACATATCGCGAGCAGTACTTC
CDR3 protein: CASSRTYREQYF

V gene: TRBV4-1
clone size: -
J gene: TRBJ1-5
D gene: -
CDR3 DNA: TGCGCCAGCAGCCAAGTGCCCACCTTGAGCAATCAGCCCCAGCATTTT
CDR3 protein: CASSQVPTLSNQPQHF

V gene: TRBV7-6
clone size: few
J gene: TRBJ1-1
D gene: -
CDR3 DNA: TGTGCCAGCAGCTTTGGGCTAGGCACTGAAGCTTTCTTT
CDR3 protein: CASSFGLGTEAFF

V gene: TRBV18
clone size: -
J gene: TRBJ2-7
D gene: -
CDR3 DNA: TGTGCCAGCTCACCACGAGTCGGAAGGGCCCCCTTTCTCATATACTTC
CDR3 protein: CASSPRVGRAPFLIYF

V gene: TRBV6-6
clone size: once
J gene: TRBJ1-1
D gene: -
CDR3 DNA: TGTGCCAGCACCTCAGAACAGGTGAACACTGAAGCTTTCTTT
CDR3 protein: CASTSEQVNTEAFF

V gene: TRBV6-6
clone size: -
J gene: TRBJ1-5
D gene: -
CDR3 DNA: TGTGCCAGCAGTTACTCGACGGGGGCCAATCAGCCCCAGCATTTT
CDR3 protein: CASSYSTGANQPQHF

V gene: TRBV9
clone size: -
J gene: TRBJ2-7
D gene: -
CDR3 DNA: TGTGCCAGCAGCGTAGACAGTTCCTACGAGCAGTACTTC
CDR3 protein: CASSVDSSYEQYF

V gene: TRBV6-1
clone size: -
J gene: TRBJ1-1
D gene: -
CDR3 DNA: TGTGCCAGCAGTGCGACAGTGAACACTGAAGCTTTCTTT
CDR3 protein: CASSATVNTEAFF

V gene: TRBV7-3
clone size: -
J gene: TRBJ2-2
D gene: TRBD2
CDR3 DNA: TGTGCCAGCAGCTTCGGGGGGTCCGGGGAGCTGTTTTTT
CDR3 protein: CASSFGGSGELFF

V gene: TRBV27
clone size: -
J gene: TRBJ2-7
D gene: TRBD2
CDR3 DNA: TGTGCCAGTTCTCTAGCGGGAGAATACGAGCAGTACTTC
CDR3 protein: CASSLAGEYEQYF

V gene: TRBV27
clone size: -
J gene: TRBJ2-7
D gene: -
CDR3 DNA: TGTGCCAGCACCCCCAGGGAGGCCTACGAGCAGTACTTC
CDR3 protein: CASTPREAYEQYF

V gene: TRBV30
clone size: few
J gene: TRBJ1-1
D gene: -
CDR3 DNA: TGTGCCTGGAGTGCCGCCAGGGGCTCTGAAGCTTTCTTT
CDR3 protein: CAWSAARGSEAFF

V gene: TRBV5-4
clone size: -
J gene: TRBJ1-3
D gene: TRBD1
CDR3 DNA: TGTGCCAGCAGCTTGGGACCCCTGACAGGGGCAAACACCATATATTTT
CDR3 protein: CASSLGPLTGANTIYF

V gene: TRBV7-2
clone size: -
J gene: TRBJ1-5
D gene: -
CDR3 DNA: TGTGCCAGCAGCTTAATGGAGAATCAGCCCCAGCATTTT
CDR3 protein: CASSLMENQPQHF

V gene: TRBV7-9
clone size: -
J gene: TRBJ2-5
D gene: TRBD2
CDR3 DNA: TGTGCCAGCAGCCGAAGCGGGACTATCGTACAAGAGACCCAGTACTTC
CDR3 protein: CASSRSGTIVQETQYF

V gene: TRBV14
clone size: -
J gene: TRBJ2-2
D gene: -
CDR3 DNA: TGTGCCAGCAACAGGAACACCGGGGAGCTGTTTTTT
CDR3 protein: CASNRNTGELFF

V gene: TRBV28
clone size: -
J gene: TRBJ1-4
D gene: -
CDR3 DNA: TGTGCCAGCAGTTTAGTGGCAGTAACTAATGAAAAACTGTTTTTT
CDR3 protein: CASSLVAVTNEKLFF

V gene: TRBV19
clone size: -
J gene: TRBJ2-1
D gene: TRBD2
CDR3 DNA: TGTGCCAGTAGTATGAGACTAGCGGGGGCAGGTTGGAATGAGCAGTTCTTC
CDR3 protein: CASSMRLAGAGWNEQFF

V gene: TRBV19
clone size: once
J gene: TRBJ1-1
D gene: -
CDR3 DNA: TGTGCCAGTAGCGAGGACCAGGGTTACACTGAAGCTTTCTTT
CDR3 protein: CASSEDQGYTEAFF

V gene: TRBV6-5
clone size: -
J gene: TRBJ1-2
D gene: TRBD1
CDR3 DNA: TGTGCCAGCAGTCCCAGTAACAGGGGGCGGGGAGGCTACACCTTC
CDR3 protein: CASSPSNRGRGGYTF

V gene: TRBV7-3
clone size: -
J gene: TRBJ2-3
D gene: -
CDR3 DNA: TGTGCCAGCAGCTTAATAGGGGCAGATACGCAGTATTTT
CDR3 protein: CASSLIGADTQYF

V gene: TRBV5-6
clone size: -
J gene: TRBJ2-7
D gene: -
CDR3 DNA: TGTGCCAGCAGCTACCCCCAGCGGCCGTTCCCCTACGAGCAGTACTTC
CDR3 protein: CASSYPQRPFPYEQYF

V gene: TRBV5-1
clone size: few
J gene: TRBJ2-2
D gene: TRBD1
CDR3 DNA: TGCGCCAGCAGCCTCGGACAGGGCTGGAAGGCGTTTTTT
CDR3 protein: CASSLGQGWKAFF

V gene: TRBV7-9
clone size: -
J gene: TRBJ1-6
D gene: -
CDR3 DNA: TGTGCCAGCAGCCCCGGGACAATGTATAATTCACCCCTCCACTTT
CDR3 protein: CASSPGTMYNSPLHF

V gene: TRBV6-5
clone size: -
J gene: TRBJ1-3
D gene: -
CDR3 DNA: TGTGCCAGCAGTTACTTCGGGTCGGGGTCAGGAAACACCATATATTTT
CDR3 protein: CASSYFGSGSGNTIYF

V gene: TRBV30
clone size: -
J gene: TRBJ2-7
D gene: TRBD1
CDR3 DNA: TGTGCCTGGAGTACGGGACAGGGGGCCAACGAGCAGTACTTC
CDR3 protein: CAWSTGQGANEQYF

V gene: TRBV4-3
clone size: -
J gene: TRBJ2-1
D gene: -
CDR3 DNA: TGCGCCAGCAGCCAAGAAGACCACGGGGGCGATGAGCAGTTCTTC
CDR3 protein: CASSQEDHGGDEQFF

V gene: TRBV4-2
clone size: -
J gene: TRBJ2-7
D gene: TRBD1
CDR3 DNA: TGTGCCAGCCTTGGGACAGCCTCGAACGAGCAGTACTTC
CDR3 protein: CASLGTASNEQYF

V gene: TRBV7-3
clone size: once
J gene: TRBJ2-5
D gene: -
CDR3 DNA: TGTGCCAGCAGCTTGAGAAGCGCGGAGACCCAGTACTTC
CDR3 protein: CASSLRSAETQYF

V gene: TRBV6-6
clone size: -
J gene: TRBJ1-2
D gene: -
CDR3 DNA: TGTGCCAGCAGGCGGATGGTGGGTCCAATGGACTATGGCTACACCTTC
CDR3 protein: CASRRMVGPMDYGYTF

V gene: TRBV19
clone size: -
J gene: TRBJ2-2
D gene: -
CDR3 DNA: TGTGCCAGTACAACACAGTTCGGCAGGGACACCGGGGAGCTGTTTTTT
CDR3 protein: CASTTQFGRDTGELFF

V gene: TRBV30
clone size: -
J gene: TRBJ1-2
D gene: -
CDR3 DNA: TGTGCCTCCACTGTCGGCAGGGCTTCGGACAACTATGGCTACACCTTC
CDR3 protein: CASTVGRASDNYGYTF

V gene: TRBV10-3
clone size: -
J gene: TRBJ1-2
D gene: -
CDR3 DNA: TGTGCCACGGGAGTTGGGACCAACTCTTTCTATGGCTACACCTTC
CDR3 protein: CATGVGTNSFYGYTF

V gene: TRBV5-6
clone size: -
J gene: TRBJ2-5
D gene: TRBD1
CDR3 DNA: TGTGCCAGCAGCCCTTTCGGGACAGAAGAGACCCAGTACTTC
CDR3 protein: CASSPFGTEETQYF

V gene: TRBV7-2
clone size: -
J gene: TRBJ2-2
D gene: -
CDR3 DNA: TGTGCCAGCAGCTTAGGACAGCCTGCCGGGGAGCTGTTTTTT
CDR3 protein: CASSLGQPAGELFF

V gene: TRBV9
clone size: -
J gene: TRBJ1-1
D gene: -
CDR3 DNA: TGTGCCAGCAGCGTAGGCGGAAAGAACACTGAAGCTTTCTTT
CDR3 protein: CASSVGGKNTEAFF

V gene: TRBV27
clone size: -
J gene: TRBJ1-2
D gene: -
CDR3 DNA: TGTGCCAGCAGTAACAGACAGCACGCTAACTATGGCTACACCTTC
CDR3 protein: CASSNRQHANYGYTF